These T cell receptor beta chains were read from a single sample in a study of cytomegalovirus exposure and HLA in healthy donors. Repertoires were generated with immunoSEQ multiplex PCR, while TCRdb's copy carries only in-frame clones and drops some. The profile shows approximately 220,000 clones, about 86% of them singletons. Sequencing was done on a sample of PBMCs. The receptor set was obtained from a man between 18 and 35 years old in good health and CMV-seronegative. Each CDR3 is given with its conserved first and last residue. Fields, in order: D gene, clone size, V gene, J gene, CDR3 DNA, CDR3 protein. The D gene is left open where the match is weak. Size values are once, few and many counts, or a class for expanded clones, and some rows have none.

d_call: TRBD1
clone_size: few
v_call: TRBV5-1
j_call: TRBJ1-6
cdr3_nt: TGCGCCAGCAGCGAAGGACAGGGAACTTCACCCCTCCACTTT
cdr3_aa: CASSEGQGTSPLHF

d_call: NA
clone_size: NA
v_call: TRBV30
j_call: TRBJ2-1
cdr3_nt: TGTGCCTGGAGTGTGGGGACAGAGCAGTTCTTC
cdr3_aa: CAWSVGTEQFF

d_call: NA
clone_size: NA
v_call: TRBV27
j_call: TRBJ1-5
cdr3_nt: TGTGCCAGCAGCCCAAACCGGGGGCCCCAGCATTTT
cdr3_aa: CASSPNRGPQHF

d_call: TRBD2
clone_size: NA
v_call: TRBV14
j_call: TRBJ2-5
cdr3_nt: TGTGCCAGCAGCCAAGTAAGCGGGAGTCGGGAGACCCAGTACTTC
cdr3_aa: CASSQVSGSRETQYF

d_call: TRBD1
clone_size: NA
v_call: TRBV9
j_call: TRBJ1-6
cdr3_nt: TGTGCCAGCAGCGCCCGACAGGGGCAAAATTCACCCCTCCACTTT
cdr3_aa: CASSARQGQNSPLHF

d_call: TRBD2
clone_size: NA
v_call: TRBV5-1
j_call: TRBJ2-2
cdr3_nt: TGCGCCAGCAGCACCCAACCTAGCGGGGGGGACACCGGGGAGCTGTTTTTT
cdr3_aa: CASSTQPSGGDTGELFF

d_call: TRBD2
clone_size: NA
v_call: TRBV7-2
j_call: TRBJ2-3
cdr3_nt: TGTGCCAGCAGCCTCTGGGGCGGGGGGGCCGATAGCACAGATACGCAGTATTTT
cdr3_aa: CASSLWGGGADSTDTQYF

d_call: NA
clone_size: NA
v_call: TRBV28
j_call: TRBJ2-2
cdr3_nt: TGTGCCAGCGTTCAGGGGCCCCTGAACACCGGGGAGCTGTTTTTT
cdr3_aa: CASVQGPLNTGELFF

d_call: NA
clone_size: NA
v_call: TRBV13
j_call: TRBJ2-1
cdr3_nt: TGTGCCAGCAGACAGGCGGGGTACAATGAGCAGTTCTTC
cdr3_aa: CASRQAGYNEQFF

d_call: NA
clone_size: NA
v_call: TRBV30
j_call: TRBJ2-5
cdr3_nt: TGTGCCTGGAGCCTGGCTAGCGAGTACCAAGAGACCCAGTACTTC
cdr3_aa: CAWSLASEYQETQYF

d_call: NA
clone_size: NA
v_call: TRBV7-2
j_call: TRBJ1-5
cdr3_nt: TGTGCCAGCAGCTTATACTCGGAGTTCAATCAGCCCCAGCATTTT
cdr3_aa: CASSLYSEFNQPQHF

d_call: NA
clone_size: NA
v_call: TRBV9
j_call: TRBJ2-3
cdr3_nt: TGTGCCAGCGCTCCGCTAGCGTATAGCACAGATACGCAGTATTTT
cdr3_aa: CASAPLAYSTDTQYF

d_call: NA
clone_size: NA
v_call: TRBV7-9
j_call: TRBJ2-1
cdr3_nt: TGTGCCAGTGCAGATGAGGATGAGCAGTTCTTC
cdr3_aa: CASADEDEQFF

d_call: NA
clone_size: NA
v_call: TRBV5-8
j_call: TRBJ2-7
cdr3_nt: TGTGCCAGCAGGTTAACAGGGACCGACGAGCAGTACTTC
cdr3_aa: CASRLTGTDEQYF

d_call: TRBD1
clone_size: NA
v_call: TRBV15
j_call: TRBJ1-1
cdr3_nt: TGTGCCACCGGGGACGGAGGGGGCCAGCCGAACACTGAAGCTTTCTTT
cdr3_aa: CATGDGGGQPNTEAFF

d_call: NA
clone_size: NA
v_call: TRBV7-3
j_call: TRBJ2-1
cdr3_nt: TGTGCCAGCAGCTTATTGAGGAGATCGGGCAATGAGCAGTTCTTC
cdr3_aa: CASSLLRRSGNEQFF

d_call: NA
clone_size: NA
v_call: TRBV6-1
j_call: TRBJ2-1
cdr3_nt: TGTGCCAGCAGTGAATTGATCGGGGAGTTGGGTGAGCAGTTCTTC
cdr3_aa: CASSELIGELGEQFF

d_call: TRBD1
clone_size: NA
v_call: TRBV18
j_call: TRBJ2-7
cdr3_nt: TGTGCCAGCTCAAATATCGGACAGGGGATCAACGAGCAGTACTTC
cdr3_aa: CASSNIGQGINEQYF

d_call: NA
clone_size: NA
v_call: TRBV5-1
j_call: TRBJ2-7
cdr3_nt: TGCGCCAGCAGCTACGGCTACGAGCAGTACTTC
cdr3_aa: CASSYGYEQYF

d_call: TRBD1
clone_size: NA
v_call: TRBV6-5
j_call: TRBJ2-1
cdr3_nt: TGTGCCAGCAGTATGGGACAGCTTCTAAACGATGAGCAGTTCTTC
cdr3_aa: CASSMGQLLNDEQFF

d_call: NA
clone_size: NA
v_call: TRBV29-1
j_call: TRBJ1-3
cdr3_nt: TGCAGCGTGGAGAGAGGAAACACCATATATTTT
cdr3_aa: CSVERGNTIYF

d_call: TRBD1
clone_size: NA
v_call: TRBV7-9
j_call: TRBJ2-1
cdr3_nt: TGTGCCAGCAGCTTAAATTCGGGACAGGGACCCTACAATGAGCAGTTCTTC
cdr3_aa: CASSLNSGQGPYNEQFF

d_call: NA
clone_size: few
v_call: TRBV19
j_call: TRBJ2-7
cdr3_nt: TGTGCCAGTAGTATACAACAGGGACCCGAGCAGTACTTC
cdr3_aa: CASSIQQGPEQYF

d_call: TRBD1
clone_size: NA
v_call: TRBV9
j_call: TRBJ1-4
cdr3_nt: TGTGCCAGCAGCGTGGGGGACAGGGTTGGTGAAAAACTGTTTTTT
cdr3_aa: CASSVGDRVGEKLFF

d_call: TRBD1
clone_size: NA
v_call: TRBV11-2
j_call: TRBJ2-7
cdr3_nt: TGTGCCAGCAGCTTAGATCCCGGACAGGGGAGGAGCGAGCAGTACTTC
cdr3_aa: CASSLDPGQGRSEQYF

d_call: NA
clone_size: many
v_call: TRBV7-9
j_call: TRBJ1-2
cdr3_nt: TGTGCCACCAGTACAGACTATGGCTACACCTTC
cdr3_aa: CATSTDYGYTF

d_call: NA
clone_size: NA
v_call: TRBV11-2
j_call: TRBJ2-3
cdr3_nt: TGTGCCAGCAGTTCCTCAGGCGCCGATACGCAGTATTTT
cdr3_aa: CASSSSGADTQYF

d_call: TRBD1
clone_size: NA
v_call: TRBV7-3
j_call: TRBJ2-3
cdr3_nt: TGTGCCAGCAGCCTAGTCGGGACAGAAGATACGCAGTATTTT
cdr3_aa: CASSLVGTEDTQYF

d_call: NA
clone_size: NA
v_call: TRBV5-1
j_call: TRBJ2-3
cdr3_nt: TGCGCCAGCAGCCCTTGGGGGGTAACCACAGATACGCAGTATTTT
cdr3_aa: CASSPWGVTTDTQYF

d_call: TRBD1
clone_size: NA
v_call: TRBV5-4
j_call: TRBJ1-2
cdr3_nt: TGTGCCAGCAGCTTGGAGAGACAGGGCTATGGCTACACCTTC
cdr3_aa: CASSLERQGYGYTF

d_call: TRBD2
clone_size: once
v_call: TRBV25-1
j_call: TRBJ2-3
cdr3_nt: TGTGCCAGCAGTGATCCCCGGGGCGGGGGGCCCACAGATACGCAGTATTTT
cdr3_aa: CASSDPRGGGPTDTQYF

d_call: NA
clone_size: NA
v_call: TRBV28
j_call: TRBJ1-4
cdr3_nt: TGTGCCAGCAGACTACCGACAGGTGGTGAAAAACTGTTTTTT
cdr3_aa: CASRLPTGGEKLFF

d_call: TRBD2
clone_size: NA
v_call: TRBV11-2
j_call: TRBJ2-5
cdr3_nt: TGTGCCAGCAGAAATAAACAAGCGGGGCCTACTCAAGAGACCCAGTACTTC
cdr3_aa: CASRNKQAGPTQETQYF

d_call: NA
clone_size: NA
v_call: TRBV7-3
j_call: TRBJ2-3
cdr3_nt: TGTGCCAGCAGCTTCAGGGTTGGGAGCACAGATACGCAGTATTTT
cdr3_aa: CASSFRVGSTDTQYF

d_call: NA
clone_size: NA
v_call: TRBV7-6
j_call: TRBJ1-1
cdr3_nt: TGTGCCAGCAGCAGGGGGGGCAGTATGAACACTGAAGCTTTCTTT
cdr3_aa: CASSRGGSMNTEAFF

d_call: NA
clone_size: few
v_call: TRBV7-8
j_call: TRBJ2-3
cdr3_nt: TGTGCCAGCAGCTTAGGACTGGACACAGATACGCAGTATTTT
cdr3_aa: CASSLGLDTDTQYF

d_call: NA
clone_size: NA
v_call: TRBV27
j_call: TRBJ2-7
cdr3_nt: TGTGCCAGCAGTTTGGCGGCAGTCGGGTTAACTGGGCAGTACTTC
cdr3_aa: CASSLAAVGLTGQYF

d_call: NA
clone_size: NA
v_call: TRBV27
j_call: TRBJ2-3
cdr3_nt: TGTGCCAGCAGTTCTCTCGGAGGGGCCCCAGATACGCAGTATTTT
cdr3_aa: CASSSLGGAPDTQYF

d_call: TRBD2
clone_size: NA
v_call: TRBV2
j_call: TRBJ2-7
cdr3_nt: TGTGCCAGCAGTGAGGCAGCGGGAGTGGCCTACGAGCAGTACTTC
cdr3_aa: CASSEAAGVAYEQYF

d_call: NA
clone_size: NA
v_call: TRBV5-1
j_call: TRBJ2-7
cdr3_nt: TGCGCCAGCAGCTTGATTAACCTCAAAGGACAGCTAGGGTACGAGCAGTACTTC
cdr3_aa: CASSLINLKGQLGYEQYF

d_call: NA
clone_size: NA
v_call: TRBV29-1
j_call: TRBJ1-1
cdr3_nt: TGCAGCGTTGCGCAGATGAACACTGAAGCTTTCTTT
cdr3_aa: CSVAQMNTEAFF

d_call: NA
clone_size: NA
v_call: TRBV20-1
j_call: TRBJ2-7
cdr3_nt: TGCAGTGCTAGACCAGCCTACGAGCAGTACTTC
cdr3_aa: CSARPAYEQYF

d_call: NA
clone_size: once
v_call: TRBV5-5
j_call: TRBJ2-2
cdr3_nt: TGTGCCAGCAGCACCCAGTCCGGGGAGCTGTTTTTT
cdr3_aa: CASSTQSGELFF

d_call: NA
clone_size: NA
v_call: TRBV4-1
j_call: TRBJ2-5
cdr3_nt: TGCGCCAGCAGCCCATTCGGACAGCAAGAGACCCAGTACTTC
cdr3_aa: CASSPFGQQETQYF

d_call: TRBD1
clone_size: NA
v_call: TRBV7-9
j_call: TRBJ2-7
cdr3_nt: TGTGCCAGCTCCCCGGGACAGGGGGCCGTAAATGCCTACGAGCAGTACTTC
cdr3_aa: CASSPGQGAVNAYEQYF

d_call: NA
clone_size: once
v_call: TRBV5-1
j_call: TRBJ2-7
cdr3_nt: TGCGCCAGCAGCCCGGTGGGGGGTATCTACGAGCAGTACTTC
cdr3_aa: CASSPVGGIYEQYF